This T cell receptor (beta chain) is drawn from a study of blood T cells in healthy people across ages. Study details: In model experiments, template switching was able to capture about one barcoded beta molecule for every two T cells that were present.

The germline gives CDR1 DFQATT, CDR2 SNEGSKA (reference sequence). V gave up 2 bases and J gave up 13 bases, with 27 bases separating them. The CDR3 consists of 17 residues. Using a J-beta primer mix together with a sample-barcoded 5' primer, a second PCR was run for roughly 7 to 11 cycles. Every cDNA molecule bore a tag from a template-switch adaptor containing 12 random nucleotides. TCRdb passed the 5' RACE reads through MiXCR, listing each CDR3 protein once. The sample gives about 1.8 million distinct CDR3 sequences, roughly 49% of which show up once; over 2% is in the top ten. The TCR was taken from a woman between 40 and 55 years old in good health. This chain joins TRBV20-1 and TRBJ1-6; TRBD1 might be the D (5 bases). What was sequenced was blood. Here the CDR3 reads CSARRSVGRERSAPLHF. The CDR3 DNA follows: TGCAGTGCTAGACGGTCCGTTGGCAGGGAGCGGTCGGCGCCCCTCCACTTT.